One and the same sample provided the 27 T cell receptor beta chains below, sequenced in a study of early T cells in non-severe SARS-CoV-2 infection. TCRdb itself ran the 5' RACE reads through MiXCR, one entry per CDR3 protein. The table lists tens of thousands of distinct CDR3 sequences, roughly 6.1% of them singletons. Sequencing was carried out using whole blood. The receptors were gathered from an adult who was a healthcare worker with PCR-confirmed SARS-CoV-2 infection or an uninfected control (not recorded which).

In this sample, this clonotype turned up a few times. CDR3 residues: CASSPGISNQPQHF. In DNA, the CDR3 is TGTGCCAGCTCACCAGGGATTAGCAATCAGCCCCAGCATTTT. This chain connects TRBV18 to TRBJ1-5, with no clear D. The germline V and J ends were trimmed by 2 bases and 0 bases, with 5 bases remaining between them. CDR3 length: 14 amino acids. Germline-derived CDR1 and CDR2 are KGHSH and LQKENI. Drawing the rest from reference TRBV18 and TRBJ1-5, the complete variable domain is NAGVMQNPRHLVRRRGQEARLRCSPMKGHSHVYWYRQLPEEGLKFMVYLQKENIIDESGMPKERFSAEFPKEGPSILRIQQVVRGDSAAYFCASSPGISNQPQHFGDGTRLSIL.

This chain uses TRBV27 with TRBJ2-7; D uncertain. The CDR3 contains 12 residues. Trimming took off 0 bases at V and 6 bases at J, with 6 bases between the two ends. CDR1 and CDR2 from the germline V gene are MNHEY and SMNVEV (reference sequence). The CDR3 is CASSLSGSEQYF. The CDR3 bases are TGTGCCAGCAGTTTATCCGGTTCCGAGCAGTACTTC.

The genes are TRBV2 and TRBJ2-7; D may correspond to TRBD1 or TRBD2 (5 bases each). Germline values: CDR1 SNHLY, CDR2 FYNNEI. With 8 bases removed from V and 0 bases from J, the gap between germline ends came to 14 bases. The CDR3 covers 14 residues. CDR3 residues: CASQPGRLSYEQYF. The CDR3 DNA reads TGTGCCAGCCAGCCGGGACGTCTCTCCTACGAGCAGTACTTC.

This clonotype was observed a few times. A much larger clone lies a single base off, so this may be a read error. The genes are TRBV2 and TRBJ2-5; no clear D. The CDR3 length is 11 residues. Germline V gives CDR1 SNHLY, CDR2 FYNNEI. Trimming took off 6 bases at V and 0 bases at J, with 2 bases between the two ends. The chain's CDR3 is CASSYQETQYF. CDR3 coding DNA: TGTGCCAGCAGCTACCAAGAGACCCAGTACTTC.

There are many counts of this clonotype. The gene calls are TRBV29-1 and TRBJ2-3, with 10 bases matching TRBD1. The J segment lost 9 bases and the V segment lost 6 bases, leaving 3 bases of the junction unmatched. CDR3 length: 11 residues. CDR1 is SQVTM and CDR2 is ANQGSEA in the germline V gene. The CDR3 region has the DNA TGCAGCGTCTCGGACAGGGGGACGCAGTATTTT. Translating it yields CSVSDRGTQYF.

This clonotype was seen repeatedly, ten times or more. The V gene is TRBV20-1, the J gene TRBJ1-3; D gene unclear. V was clipped by 1 base and J by 0 bases, with 10 bases between them. The CDR3 length is 15 residues. The germline CDR1 and CDR2 sequences are DFQATT and SNEGSKA (reference sequence). In DNA form, the CDR3 reads TGCAGTGCTAGAGTGGGCCCCTTCTCTGGAAACACCATATATTTT. Protein sequence: CSARVGPFSGNTIYF.

This clonotype was observed a few times. The rearrangement uses TRBV2 and TRBJ2-7; D could derive from TRBD1 or TRBD2 (5 bases each). This CDR3 is built from 14 residues. Trimming removed 6 bases at V and 2 bases at J, with 14 bases between. Germline V gives CDR1 SNHLY, CDR2 FYNNEI. In nucleotides, the CDR3 is TGTGCCAGCAGGGGACGGGCGGTTGCCTACGAGCAGTACTTC. Protein: CASRGRAVAYEQYF.

This clonotype showed up just a few times. V and J are TRBV5-6 and TRBJ2-4; D may be TRBD1 (6 bases). The V end lost 0 bases, the J end lost 10 bases, and 11 bases lay between the germline ends. The V gene's germline CDR1 is SGHDT and CDR2 YYEEEE. This CDR3 is built from 13 residues. CDR3 region: CASSLDPGEIQYF. In DNA form, the CDR3 reads TGTGCCAGCAGCTTGGACCCAGGGGAAATTCAGTACTTC.

This clonotype was picked up a small number of times. The V and J genes are TRBV11-1 and TRBJ2-7; maybe TRBD2 (5 bases). V was trimmed by 0 bases and J by 1 base, leaving 16 bases between them. The CDR3 has 17 residues. From germline, CDR1 is SGHAT and CDR2 FQDESV (reference sequence). The CDR3 loop is CASSLASRVLSSYEQYF. The CDR3 bases are TGTGCCAGCAGCTTAGCGTCGAGGGTATTATCGTCCTACGAGCAGTACTTC.

This clonotype was recorded a few times. The CDR3 DNA reads TGTGCCATAAGGGAACAGGGTAGTAATCAGCCCCAGCATTTT. Translation: CAIREQGSNQPQHF. The J gene is TRBJ1-5, the V gene TRBV10-3; D may be TRBD1 (6 bases). The CDR3 is 14 amino acids. The germline V and J ends were trimmed by 9 bases and 4 bases, with 16 bases remaining between them. CDR1 is ENHRY, CDR2 SYGVKD, per germline.

This clonotype occurred a few times. The rearrangement joins TRBV10-1 to TRBJ2-5, with D maybe TRBD1 (6 bases). CDR1 is WNHNN and CDR2 is SYGVQD in the germline V gene (reference sequence). The CDR3 has 13 residues. Trimming shortened V by 8 bases and J by 6 bases, and 16 bases separated the two germline ends. The CDR3 coding sequence is TGCGCCAGCTTCAGGGGAAAATTGAAGACCCAGTACTTC. As protein: CASFRGKLKTQYF.

This clonotype was detected ten times or more. The rearrangement links TRBV27 to TRBJ2-5; the match to TRBD2 covers 10 bases. V trimming: 8 bases; J trimming: 4 bases; junction bases outside the gene matches: 10. CDR1 is MNHEY, CDR2 SMNVEV, per germline (reference sequence). The CDR3 spans 15 residues. CDR3 region: CASWRAGGPGETQYF. CDR3 DNA: TGTGCCAGCTGGAGAGCGGGAGGGCCTGGAGAGACCCAGTACTTC.

This clonotype appeared many times. The rearrangement joins TRBV6-5 to TRBJ1-6; 9 bases line up with TRBD1. Germline V lookup: CDR1 MNHEY, CDR2 SVGAGI. With V trimmed by 0 bases and J by 9 bases, 6 bases remained unmatched. The CDR3 totals 16 residues. As DNA, the CDR3 is TGTGCCAGCAGTTACTCGATGGGACAGGGAGGTTCACCCCTCCACTTT. This translates into CASSYSMGQGGSPLHF.

This clonotype appeared many times. V usage is TRBV18 and J usage is TRBJ1-5; D is perhaps TRBD1 (5 bases). Germline V gives CDR1 KGHSH, CDR2 LQKENI. Trimming removed 6 bases from V and 2 bases from J, with 17 bases in between. The CDR3 runs to 16 residues. The CDR3 protein is CASSFSVTGGNQPQHF. DNA of the CDR3: TGTGCCAGCTCCTTTTCCGTGACGGGGGGCAATCAGCCCCAGCATTTT.

The V and J genes are TRBV30 and TRBJ1-1; unclear D gene. This CDR3 spans 13 amino acids. V was trimmed by 4 bases and J by 5 bases, leaving 14 bases between them. From germline, CDR1 is GTSNPN and CDR2 SVGIG (reference sequence). CDR3 loop: CAWTRREGTEAFF. The CDR3 region has the DNA TGTGCCTGGACTCGGAGGGAGGGAACTGAAGCTTTCTTT.

This clonotype has a count of ten or more. This rearrangement joins TRBV12-3 or TRBV12-4 to TRBJ2-3; D unclear. The CDR3 contains 11 residues. V lost 5 bases, J lost 4 bases, and 4 bases lay in between. The CDR3 protein is CASSESDTQYF. As DNA, the CDR3 is TGTGCCAGCAGTGAATCAGATACGCAGTATTTT.

This clonotype was detected ten times or more. Here the CDR3 DNA reads TGTGCCAGCAGCCAAGACCAGGCCAACGTCCTGACTTTC. It yields the protein CASSQDQANVLTF. V and J are TRBV3-1 and TRBJ2-6; D not certain. Germline V lookup: CDR1 LGHDT, CDR2 YNNKEL (reference sequence). V lost 0 bases to trimming and J lost 6 bases, with 3 bases between them. The CDR3 loop spans 13 amino acids.

Many counts were recorded for this clonotype. The J gene is TRBJ2-1, the V gene TRBV12-3 or TRBV12-4; the D is unclear. The V end lost 6 bases, the J end lost 0 bases, and 9 bases lay between the germline ends. This CDR3 region has 14 residues. DNA of the CDR3: TGTGCCAGCAGCCCCGCGAGCTCCTACAATGAGCAGTTCTTC. This codes for CASSPASSYNEQFF.

This clonotype was counted only a few times. The V call is TRBV18, the J call TRBJ2-6; D possibly matches TRBD1 or TRBD2 (5 bases each). The germline V gene has CDR1 KGHSH and CDR2 LQKENI. V lost 4 bases and J 2 bases, leaving 21 bases between the germline ends. The CDR3 length is 19 residues. CDR3 residues: CASSRWGPGSKAGANVLTF. In nucleotides, the CDR3 is TGTGCCAGCTCACGATGGGGCCCAGGGAGTAAGGCTGGGGCCAACGTCCTGACTTTC.

This clonotype appeared many times. This sequence joins TRBV7-6 and TRBJ2-1; 9 bases match TRBD2. This CDR3 contains 15 residues. The J segment lost 5 bases and the V segment lost 1 base, leaving 3 bases of the junction unmatched. Germline lookup yields CDR1 SGHVS and CDR2 FNYEAQ. Written as DNA, the CDR3 is TGTGCCAGCAGCTTAGGAGCGGGGGGTGACAATGAGCAGTTCTTC. Translation gives CASSLGAGGDNEQFF.

At least ten counts were recorded for this clonotype. The rearrangement joins TRBV6-2 or TRBV6-3 to TRBJ2-1; 10 nucleotides match TRBD1. CDR1 MNHEY and CDR2 SVGEGT come from the germline V gene. Trimming cost V 8 bases and J 8 bases; bases outside gene matches: 15. The CDR3 has 16 amino acids. CDR3 region: CASCSLPGQGLDEQFF. The CDR3 DNA sequence: TGTGCCAGCTGCTCGTTACCGGGACAGGGGTTGGATGAGCAGTTCTTC.

This clonotype was seen many times. V and J are TRBV18 and TRBJ2-3, with 12 nucleotides matching TRBD2. The CDR3 length is 16 residues. J was trimmed by 3 bases and V by 5 bases; bases with no gene match: 6. The germline V gene encodes CDR1 KGHSH and CDR2 LQKENI. The CDR3 DNA sequence: TGTGCCAGCTCAGGAGGACTAGCGGGGTCGACAGATACGCAGTATTTT. This encodes CASSGGLAGSTDTQYF.

There are many counts of this clonotype. V is TRBV7-3 and J is TRBJ2-2, with 7 bases that match TRBD1. The CDR3 is 14 amino acids. The V gene's germline CDR1 is SGHTA and CDR2 FQGTGA. V gave up 5 bases and J gave up 5 bases; unmatched junction bases: 5. For the CDR3, the DNA is TGTGCCAGCAGCGTTATACAGGGGACCGGGGAGCTGTTTTTT. Translating gives CASSVIQGTGELFF. Using reference TRBV7-3 and TRBJ2-2 for the parts outside the CDR3, the full variable domain is GAGVSQTPSNKVTEKGKYVELRCDPISGHTALYWYRQSLGQGPEFLIYFQGTGAADDSGLPNDRFFAVRPEGSVSTLKIQRTERGDSAVYLCASSVIQGTGELFFGEGSRLTVL.

This clonotype was counted at least ten times. The CDR3 loop reads CSARMRGRTDTQYF. The CDR3 region has the DNA TGCAGTGCTAGAATGCGGGGGCGCACAGATACGCAGTATTTT. The chain couples TRBV20-1 to TRBJ2-3, with D perhaps matching TRBD2 (7 bases). This CDR3 comprises 14 residues. Germline CDR1 is DFQATT and CDR2 is SNEGSKA (reference sequence). Trimming stripped 2 bases from V and 1 base from J, with 10 bases between.

This clonotype was recorded at least ten times. The genes are TRBV12-3 or TRBV12-4 and TRBJ1-2; 9 bases line up with TRBD1. The CDR3 spans 13 residues. After removal of 5 bases from V and 7 bases from J, the junction contained 5 bases not matched to a gene. The CDR3 sequence is CASSPGQGFGYTF. For the CDR3, the DNA is TGTGCCAGCAGTCCCGGACAGGGGTTTGGCTACACCTTC.

This clonotype occurred many times. The rearrangement links TRBV18 to TRBJ2-3; the D is unclear. The V and J ends lost 9 bases and 4 bases respectively, with 20 bases between them. In germline, CDR1 is KGHSH, CDR2 LQKENI. CDR3 length: 15 amino acids. The CDR3 spells CASLSGRLSADTQYF. CDR3 bases: TGTGCCAGTCTCTCGGGCAGGCTAAGCGCAGATACGCAGTATTTT.

On this clonotype: With a much larger clone just one base away, this may be a read error. The rearrangement links TRBV6-6 to TRBJ2-7; D is perhaps TRBD2 (7 bases). This CDR3 is 14 amino acids long. The germline V gene encodes CDR1 MNHNY and CDR2 SVGAGI (reference sequence). In DNA, the CDR3 is TGTACCAGCAGCCGGGGGCGGGAGTTCTACGAGCAGTACTTC. It yields the protein CTSSRGREFYEQYF.